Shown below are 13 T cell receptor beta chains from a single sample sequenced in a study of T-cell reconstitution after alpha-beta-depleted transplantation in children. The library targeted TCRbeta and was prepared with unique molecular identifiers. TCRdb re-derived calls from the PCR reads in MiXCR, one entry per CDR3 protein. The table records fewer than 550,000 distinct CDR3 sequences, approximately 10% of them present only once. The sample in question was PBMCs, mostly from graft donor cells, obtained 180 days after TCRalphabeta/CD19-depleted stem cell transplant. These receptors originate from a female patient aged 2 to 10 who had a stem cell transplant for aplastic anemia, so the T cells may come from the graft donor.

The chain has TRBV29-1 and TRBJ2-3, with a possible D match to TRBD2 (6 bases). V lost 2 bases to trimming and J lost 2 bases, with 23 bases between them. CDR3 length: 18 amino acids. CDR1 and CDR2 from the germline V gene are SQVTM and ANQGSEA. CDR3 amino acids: CSVEPRIRPSELTDTQYF. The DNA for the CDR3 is TGCAGCGTTGAACCCCGGATCCGCCCTAGCGAACTCACAGATACGCAGTATTTT.

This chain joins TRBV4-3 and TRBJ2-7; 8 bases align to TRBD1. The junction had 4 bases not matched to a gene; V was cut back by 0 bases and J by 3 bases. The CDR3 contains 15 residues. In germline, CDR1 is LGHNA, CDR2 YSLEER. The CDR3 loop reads CASSQDSDRGYEQYF. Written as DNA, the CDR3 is TGCGCCAGCAGCCAAGATAGTGACAGGGGCTACGAGCAGTACTTC.

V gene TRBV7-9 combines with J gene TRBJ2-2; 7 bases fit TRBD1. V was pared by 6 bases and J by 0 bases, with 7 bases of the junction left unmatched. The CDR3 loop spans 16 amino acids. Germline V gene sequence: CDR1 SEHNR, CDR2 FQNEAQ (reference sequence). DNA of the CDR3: TGTGCCAGCAGTCGGGGACAGACCGCGAACACCGGGGAGCTGTTTTTT. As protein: CASSRGQTANTGELFF.

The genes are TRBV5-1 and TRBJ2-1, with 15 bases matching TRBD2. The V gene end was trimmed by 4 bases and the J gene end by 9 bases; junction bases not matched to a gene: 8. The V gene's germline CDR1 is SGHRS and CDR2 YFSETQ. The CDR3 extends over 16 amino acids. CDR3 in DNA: TGCGCCAGCAGCCCCTGGACTAGCGGGAGGGCCAGTGAGCAGTTCTTC. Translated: CASSPWTSGRASEQFF. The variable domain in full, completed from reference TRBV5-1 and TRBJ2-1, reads KAGVTQTPRYLIKTRGQQVTLSCSPISGHRSVSWYQQTPGQGLQFLFEYFSETQRNKGNFPGRFSGRQFSNSRSEMNVSTLELGDSALYLCASSPWTSGRASEQFFGPGTRLTVL.

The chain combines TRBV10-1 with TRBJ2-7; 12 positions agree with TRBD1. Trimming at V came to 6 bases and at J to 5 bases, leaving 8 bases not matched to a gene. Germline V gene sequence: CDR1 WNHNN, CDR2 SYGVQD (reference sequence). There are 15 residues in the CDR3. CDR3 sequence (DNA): TGCGCCAGCAGGGACCGGGACAGGGGGCTGGACGAGCAGTACGTC. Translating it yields CASRDRDRGLDEQYV.

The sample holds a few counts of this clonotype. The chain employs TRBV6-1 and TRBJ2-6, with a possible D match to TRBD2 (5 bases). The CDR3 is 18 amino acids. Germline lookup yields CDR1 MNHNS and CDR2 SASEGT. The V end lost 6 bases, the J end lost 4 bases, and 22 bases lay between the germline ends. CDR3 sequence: CASRGAGPGYEGANVLTF. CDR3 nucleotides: TGTGCCAGCAGAGGTGCCGGACCGGGGTATGAAGGGGCCAACGTCCTGACTTTC.

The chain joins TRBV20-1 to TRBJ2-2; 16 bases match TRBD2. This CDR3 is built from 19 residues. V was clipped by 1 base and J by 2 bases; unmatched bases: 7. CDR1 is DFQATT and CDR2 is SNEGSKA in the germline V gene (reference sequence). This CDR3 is CSARVTGTSGRVNTGELFF. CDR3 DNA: TGCAGTGCTAGAGTCACCGGGACTAGCGGGAGGGTAAACACCGGGGAGCTGTTTTTT.

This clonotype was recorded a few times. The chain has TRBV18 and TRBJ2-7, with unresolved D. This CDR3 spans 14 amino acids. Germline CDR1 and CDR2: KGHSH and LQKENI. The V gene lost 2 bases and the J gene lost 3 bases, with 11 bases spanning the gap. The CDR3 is CASSPEPPGYEQYV. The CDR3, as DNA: TGTGCCAGCTCACCAGAGCCCCCAGGCTACGAGCAGTACGTC.

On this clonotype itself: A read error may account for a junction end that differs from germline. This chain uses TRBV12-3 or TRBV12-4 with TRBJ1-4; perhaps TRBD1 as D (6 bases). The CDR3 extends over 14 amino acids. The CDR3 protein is CASRLGGTIEKLFF. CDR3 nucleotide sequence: TGTGCCAGCAGATTAGGCGGGACAATTGAAAAACTGTTTTTT.

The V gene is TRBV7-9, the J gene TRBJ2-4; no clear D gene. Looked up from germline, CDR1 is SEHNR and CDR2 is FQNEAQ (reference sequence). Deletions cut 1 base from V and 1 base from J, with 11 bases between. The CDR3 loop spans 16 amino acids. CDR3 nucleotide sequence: TGTGCCAGCAGCTTAGAGAGGATTTTGGCCAAAAACATTCAGTACTTC. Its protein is CASSLERILAKNIQYF.

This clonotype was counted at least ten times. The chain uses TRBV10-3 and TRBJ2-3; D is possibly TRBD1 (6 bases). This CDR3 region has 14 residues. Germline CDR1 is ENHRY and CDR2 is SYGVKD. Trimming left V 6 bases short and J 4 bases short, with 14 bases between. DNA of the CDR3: TGTGCCATCAGCGCTACAGGGTACGCAGATACGCAGTATTTT. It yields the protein CAISATGYADTQYF.

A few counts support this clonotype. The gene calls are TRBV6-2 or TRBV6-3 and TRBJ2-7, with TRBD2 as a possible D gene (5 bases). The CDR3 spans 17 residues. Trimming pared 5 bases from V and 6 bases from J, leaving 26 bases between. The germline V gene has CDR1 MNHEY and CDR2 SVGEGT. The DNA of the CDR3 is TGTGCCAGCAGTGGACTTGGGCCAAAAATACTTCCCATCGAGCAGTACTTC. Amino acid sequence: CASSGLGPKILPIEQYF.

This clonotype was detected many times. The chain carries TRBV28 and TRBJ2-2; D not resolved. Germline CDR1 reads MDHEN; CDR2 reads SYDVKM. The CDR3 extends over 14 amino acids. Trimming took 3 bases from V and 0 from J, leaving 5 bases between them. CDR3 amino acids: CASSFKPNTGELFF. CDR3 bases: TGTGCCAGCAGTTTTAAACCGAACACCGGGGAGCTGTTTTTT.